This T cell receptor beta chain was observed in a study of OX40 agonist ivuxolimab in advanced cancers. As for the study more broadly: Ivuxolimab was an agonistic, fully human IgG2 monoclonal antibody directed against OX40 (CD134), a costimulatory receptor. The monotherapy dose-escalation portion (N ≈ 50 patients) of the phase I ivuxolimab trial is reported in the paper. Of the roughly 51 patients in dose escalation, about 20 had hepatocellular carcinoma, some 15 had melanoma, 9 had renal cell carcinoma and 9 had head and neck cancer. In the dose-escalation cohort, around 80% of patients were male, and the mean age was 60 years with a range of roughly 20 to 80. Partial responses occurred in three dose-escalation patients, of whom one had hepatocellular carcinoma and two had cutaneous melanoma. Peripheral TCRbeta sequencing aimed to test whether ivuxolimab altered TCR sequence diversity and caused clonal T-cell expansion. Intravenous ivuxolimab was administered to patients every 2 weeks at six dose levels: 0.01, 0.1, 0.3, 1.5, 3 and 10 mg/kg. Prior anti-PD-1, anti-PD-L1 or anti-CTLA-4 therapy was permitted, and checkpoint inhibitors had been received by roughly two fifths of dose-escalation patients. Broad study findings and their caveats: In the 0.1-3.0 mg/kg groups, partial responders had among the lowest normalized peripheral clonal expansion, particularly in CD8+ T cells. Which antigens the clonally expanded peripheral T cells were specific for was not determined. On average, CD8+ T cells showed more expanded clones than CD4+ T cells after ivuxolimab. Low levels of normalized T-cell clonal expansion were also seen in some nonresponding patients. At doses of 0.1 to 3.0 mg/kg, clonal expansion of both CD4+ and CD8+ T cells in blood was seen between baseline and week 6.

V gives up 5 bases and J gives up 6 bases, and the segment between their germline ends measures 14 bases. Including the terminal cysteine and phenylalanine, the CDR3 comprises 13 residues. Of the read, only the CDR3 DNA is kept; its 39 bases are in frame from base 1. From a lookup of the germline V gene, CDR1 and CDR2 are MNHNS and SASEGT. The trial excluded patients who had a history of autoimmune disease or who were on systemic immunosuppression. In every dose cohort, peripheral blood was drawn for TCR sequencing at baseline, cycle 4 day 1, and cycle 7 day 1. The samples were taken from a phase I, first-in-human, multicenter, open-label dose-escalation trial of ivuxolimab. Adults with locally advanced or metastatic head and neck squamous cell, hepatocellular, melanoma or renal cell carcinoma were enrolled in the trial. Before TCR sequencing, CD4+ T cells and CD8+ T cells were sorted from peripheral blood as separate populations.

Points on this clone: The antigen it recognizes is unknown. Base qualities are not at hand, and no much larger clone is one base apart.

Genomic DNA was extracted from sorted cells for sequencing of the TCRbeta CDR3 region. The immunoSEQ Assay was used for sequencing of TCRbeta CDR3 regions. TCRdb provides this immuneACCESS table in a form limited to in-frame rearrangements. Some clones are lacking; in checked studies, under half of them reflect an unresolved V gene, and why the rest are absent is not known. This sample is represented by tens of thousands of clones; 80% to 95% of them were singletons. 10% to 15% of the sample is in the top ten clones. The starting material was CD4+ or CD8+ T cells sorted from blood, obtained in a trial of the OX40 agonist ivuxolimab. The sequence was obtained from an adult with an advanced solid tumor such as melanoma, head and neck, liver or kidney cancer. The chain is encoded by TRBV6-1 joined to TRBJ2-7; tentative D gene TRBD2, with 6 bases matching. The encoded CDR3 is CASSSGRAGEQYF. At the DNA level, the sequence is TGTGCCAGCAGTTCCGGGAGAGCAGGCGAGCAGTACTTC.